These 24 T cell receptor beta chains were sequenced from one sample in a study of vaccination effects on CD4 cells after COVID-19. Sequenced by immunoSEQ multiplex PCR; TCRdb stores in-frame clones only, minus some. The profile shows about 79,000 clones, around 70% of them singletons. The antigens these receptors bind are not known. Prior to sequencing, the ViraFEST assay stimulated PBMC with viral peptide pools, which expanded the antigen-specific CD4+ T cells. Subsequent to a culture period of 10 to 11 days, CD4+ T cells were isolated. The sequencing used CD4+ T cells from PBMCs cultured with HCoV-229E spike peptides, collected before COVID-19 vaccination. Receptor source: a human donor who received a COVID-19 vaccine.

In DNA form, the CDR3 reads TGCGCCAGCAAGCAGGATAGGAACACTGAAGCTTTCTTT. This sequence encodes CASKQDRNTEAFF. The chain is built from TRBV5-1 and TRBJ1-1; D is ambiguous. This CDR3 contains 13 residues. CDR1 SGHRS and CDR2 YFSETQ come from the germline V gene. Trimming took off 6 bases at V and 1 base at J, with 10 bases between the two ends.

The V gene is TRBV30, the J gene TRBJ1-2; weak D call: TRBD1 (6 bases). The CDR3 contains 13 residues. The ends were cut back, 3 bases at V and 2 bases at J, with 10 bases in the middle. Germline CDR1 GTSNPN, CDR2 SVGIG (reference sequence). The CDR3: CAWRRTGNYGYTF. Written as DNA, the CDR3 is TGTGCCTGGAGGAGAACAGGGAACTATGGCTACACCTTC.

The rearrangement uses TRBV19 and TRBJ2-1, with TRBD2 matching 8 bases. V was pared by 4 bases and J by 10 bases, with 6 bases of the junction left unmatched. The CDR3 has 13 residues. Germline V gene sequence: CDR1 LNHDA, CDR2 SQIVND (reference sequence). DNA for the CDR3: TGTGCCAGTAGTACAGGACTAGCTCGAGAGCAGTTCTTC. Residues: CASSTGLAREQFF.

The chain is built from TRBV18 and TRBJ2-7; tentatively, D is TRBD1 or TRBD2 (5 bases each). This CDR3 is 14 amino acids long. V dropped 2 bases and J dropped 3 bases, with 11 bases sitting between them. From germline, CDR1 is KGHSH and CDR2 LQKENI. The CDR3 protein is CASSPGRDGYEQYV. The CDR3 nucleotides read TGTGCCAGCTCACCAGGCAGGGACGGCTACGAGCAGTACGTC.

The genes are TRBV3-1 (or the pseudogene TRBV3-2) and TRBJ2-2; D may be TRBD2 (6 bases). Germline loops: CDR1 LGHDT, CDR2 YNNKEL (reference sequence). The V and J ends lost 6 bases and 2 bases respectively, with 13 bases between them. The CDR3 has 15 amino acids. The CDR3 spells CASSLGTHNTGELFF. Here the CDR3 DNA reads TGTGCCAGCAGTCTCGGGACTCATAACACCGGGGAGCTGTTTTTT.

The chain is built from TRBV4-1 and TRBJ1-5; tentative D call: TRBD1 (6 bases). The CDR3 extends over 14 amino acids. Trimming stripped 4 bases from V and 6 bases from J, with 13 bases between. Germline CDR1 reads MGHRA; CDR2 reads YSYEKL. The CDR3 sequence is CASSLRGGSQPQHF. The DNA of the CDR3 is TGCGCCAGCAGCCTCAGGGGAGGTAGTCAGCCCCAGCATTTT.

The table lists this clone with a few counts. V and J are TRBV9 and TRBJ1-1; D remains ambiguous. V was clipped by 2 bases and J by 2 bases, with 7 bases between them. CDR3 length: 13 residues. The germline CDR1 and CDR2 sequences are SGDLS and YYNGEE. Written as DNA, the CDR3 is TGTGCCAGCAGCGTTGAGGGCAACACTGAAGCTTTCTTT. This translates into CASSVEGNTEAFF.

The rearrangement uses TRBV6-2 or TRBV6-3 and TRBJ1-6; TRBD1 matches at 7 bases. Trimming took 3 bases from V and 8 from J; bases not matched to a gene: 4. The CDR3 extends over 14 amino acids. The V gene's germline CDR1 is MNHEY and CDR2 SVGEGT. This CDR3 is CASSYRDSYSPLHF. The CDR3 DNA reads TGTGCCAGCAGTTATCGGGACAGCTATTCACCCCTCCACTTT.

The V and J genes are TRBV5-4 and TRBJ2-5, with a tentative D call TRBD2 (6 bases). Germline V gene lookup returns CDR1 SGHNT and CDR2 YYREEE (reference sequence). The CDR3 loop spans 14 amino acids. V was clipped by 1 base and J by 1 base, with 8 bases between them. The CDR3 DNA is TGTGCCAGCAGCTTGCCGGGAGCCCAAGAGACCCAGTACTTC. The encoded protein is CASSLPGAQETQYF. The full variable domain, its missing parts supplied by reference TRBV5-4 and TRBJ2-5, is ETGVTQSPTHLIKTRGQQVTLRCSSQSGHNTVSWYQQALGQGPQFIFQYYREEENGRGNFPPRFSGLQFPNYSSELNVNALELDDSALYLCASSLPGAQETQYFGPGTRLLVL.

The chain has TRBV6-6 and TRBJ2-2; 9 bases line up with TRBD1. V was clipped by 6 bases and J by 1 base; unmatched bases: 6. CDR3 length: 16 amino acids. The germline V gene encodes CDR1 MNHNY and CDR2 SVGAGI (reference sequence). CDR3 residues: CASRIQGARNTGELFF. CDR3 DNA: TGTGCCAGCAGAATACAGGGGGCAAGGAACACCGGGGAGCTGTTTTTT.

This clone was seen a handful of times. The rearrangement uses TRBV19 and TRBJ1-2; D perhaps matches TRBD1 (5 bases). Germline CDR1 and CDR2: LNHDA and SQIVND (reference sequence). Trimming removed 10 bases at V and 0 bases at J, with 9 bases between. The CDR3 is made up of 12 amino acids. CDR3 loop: CATQQANYGYTF. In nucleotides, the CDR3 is TGTGCCACCCAACAGGCTAACTATGGCTACACCTTC.

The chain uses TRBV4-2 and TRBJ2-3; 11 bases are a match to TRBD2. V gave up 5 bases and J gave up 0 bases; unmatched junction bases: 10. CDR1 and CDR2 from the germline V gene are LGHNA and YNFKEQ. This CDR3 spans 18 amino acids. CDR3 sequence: CASSRGLAEPTSTDTQYF. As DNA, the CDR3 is TGTGCCAGCAGCAGGGGACTAGCGGAACCAACTAGCACAGATACGCAGTATTTT.

This CDR3 is CASSYVRRETQYF. The CDR3 coding sequence is TGTGCCAGCAGTTACGTACGGCGGGAGACCCAGTACTTC. This chain uses TRBV6-2 or TRBV6-3 with TRBJ2-5; no definite D call. Germline V gene lookup returns CDR1 MNHEY and CDR2 SVGEGT. The V end was cut by 2 bases, the J end by 5 bases, with 9 bases between. This CDR3 spans 13 amino acids.

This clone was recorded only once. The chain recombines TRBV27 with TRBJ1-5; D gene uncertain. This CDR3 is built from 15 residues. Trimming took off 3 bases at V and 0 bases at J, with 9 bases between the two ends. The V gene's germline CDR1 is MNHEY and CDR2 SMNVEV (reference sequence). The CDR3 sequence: CASSFRPYSNQPQHF. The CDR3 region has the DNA TGTGCCAGCAGTTTCAGGCCGTATAGCAATCAGCCCCAGCATTTT.

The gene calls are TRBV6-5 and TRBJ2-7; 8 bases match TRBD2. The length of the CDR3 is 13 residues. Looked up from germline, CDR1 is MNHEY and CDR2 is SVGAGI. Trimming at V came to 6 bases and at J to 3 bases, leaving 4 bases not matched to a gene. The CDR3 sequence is CASSLSGVYEQYV. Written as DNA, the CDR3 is TGTGCCAGCAGCCTTAGCGGGGTCTACGAGCAGTACGTC.

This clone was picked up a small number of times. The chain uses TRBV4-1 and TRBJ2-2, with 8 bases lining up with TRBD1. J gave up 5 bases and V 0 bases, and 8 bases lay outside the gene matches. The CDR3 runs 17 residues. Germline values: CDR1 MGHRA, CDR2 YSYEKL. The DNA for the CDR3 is TGCGCCAGCAGCCAAGATTGGACAGGGTCGGCGACCGGGGAGCTGTTTTTT. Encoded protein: CASSQDWTGSATGELFF.

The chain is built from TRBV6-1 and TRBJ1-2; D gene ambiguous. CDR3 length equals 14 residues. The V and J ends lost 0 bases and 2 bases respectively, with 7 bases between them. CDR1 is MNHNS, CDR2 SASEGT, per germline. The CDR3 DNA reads TGTGCCAGCAGTGAAGCAGGGCAGAACTATGGCTACACCTTC. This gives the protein CASSEAGQNYGYTF.

The CDR3 DNA reads TGTGCCAGCAGCTTAAGGACCGATGGAAACACCATATATTTT. Residues: CASSLRTDGNTIYF. The V gene is TRBV11-3, the J gene TRBJ1-3; no firm D call. From germline, CDR1 is SGHNT and CDR2 YENEEA. This CDR3 has 14 amino acids. Between the trimmed V and J ends, which lost 2 bases and 3 bases, there was a span of 8 bases.

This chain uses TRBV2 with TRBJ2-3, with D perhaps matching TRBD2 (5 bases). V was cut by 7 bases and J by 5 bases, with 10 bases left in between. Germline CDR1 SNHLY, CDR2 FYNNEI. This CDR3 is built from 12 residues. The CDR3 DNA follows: TGTGCCAGCACTCCGGAGGAAGATACGCAGTATTTT. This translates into CASTPEEDTQYF. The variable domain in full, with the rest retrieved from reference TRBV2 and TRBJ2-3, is EPEVTQTPSHQVTQMGQEVILRCVPISNHLYFYWYRQILGQKVEFLVSFYNNEISEKSEIFDDQFSVERPDGSNFTLKIRSTKLEDSAMYFCASTPEEDTQYFGPGTRLTVL.

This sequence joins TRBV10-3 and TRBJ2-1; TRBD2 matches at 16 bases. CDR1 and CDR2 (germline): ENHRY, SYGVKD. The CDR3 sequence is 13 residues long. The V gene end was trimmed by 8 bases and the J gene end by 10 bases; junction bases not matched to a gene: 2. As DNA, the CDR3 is TGTGCCATCGGGACTAGCGGGGGGGCGGAGCAGTTCTTC. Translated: CAIGTSGGAEQFF.

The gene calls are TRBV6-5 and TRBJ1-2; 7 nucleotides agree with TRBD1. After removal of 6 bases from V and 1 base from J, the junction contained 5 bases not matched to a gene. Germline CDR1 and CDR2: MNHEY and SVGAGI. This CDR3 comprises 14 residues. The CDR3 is CASSRTGLNYGYTF. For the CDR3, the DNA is TGTGCCAGCAGCCGGACAGGCCTTAACTATGGCTACACCTTC.

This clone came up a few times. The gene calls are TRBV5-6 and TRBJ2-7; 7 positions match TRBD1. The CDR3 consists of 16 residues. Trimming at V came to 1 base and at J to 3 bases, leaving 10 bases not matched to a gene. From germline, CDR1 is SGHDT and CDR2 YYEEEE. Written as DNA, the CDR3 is TGTGCCAGCAGCTTGTATGGACAGGTGCTGAACTACGAGCAGTACGTC. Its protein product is CASSLYGQVLNYEQYV.

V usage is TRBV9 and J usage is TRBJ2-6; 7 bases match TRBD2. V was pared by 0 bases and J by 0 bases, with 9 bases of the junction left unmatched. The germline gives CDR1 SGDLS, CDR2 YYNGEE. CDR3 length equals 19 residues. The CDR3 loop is CASSVGEGKRDSGANVLTF. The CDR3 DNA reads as TGTGCCAGCAGCGTAGGGGAGGGAAAACGCGACTCTGGGGCCAACGTCCTGACTTTC.

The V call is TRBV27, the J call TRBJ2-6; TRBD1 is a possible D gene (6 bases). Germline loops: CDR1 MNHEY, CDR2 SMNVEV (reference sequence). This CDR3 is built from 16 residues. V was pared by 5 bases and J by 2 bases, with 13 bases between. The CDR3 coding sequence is TGTGCCAGCAGTACGTTCACAGGGACTGGGGCCAACGTCCTGACTTTC. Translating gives CASSTFTGTGANVLTF.